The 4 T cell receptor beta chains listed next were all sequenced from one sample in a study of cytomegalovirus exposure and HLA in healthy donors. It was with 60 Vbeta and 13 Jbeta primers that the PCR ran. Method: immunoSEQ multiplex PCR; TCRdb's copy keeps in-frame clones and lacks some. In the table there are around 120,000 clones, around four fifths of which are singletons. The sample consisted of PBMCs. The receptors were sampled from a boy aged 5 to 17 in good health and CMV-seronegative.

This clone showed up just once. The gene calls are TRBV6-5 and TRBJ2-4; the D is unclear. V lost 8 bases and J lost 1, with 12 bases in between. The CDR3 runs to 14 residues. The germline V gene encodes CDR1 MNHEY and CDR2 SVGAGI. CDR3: CASVAPGAKNIQYF. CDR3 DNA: TGTGCCAGCGTGGCACCCGGGGCCAAAAACATTCAGTACTTC.

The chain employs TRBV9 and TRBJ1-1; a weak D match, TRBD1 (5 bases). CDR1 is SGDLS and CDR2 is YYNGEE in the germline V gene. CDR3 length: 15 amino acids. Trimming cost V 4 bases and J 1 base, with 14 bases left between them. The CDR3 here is CASSRGLGENTEAFF. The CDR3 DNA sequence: TGTGCCAGCAGCAGGGGATTGGGTGAGAACACTGAAGCTTTCTTT.

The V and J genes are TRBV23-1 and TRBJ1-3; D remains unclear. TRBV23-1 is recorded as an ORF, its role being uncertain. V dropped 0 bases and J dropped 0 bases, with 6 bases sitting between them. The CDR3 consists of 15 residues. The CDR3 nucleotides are TGCGCCAGCAGTCAATCGAGGGACTCTGGAAACACCATATATTTT. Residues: CASSQSRDSGNTIYF.

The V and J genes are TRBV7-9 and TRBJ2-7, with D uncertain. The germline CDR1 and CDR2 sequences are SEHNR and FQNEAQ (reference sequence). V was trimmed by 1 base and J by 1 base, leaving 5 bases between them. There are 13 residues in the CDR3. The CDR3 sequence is CASSLDSSYEQYF. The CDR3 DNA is TGTGCCAGCAGCTTAGACAGTTCCTACGAGCAGTACTTC.